This T cell receptor beta chain was obtained from a study of regulatory T cells in long-lasting Graves disease. Time point reported: newly diagnosed GD, antithyroid drugs for less than 3 months. Making the TCR library involved RNA that had been extracted from PBMCs. The authors drew approximately 10 milliliters of peripheral blood into EDTA tubes. In this sample, this clonotype turned up a few times. HTBI primers from iRepertoire and Arm-PCR of CDR3 regions yielded the TCR beta libraries. Using its own MiXCR run on the multiplex PCR reads, TCRdb lists one record per CDR3 protein. The sample holds approximately 400,000 distinct CDR3 sequences, 15% seen once. The data were also submitted as part of a second study, on T cells in Graves' hyperthyroidism and ophthalmopathy. This second report adds: HTBI primers were the set used in a first-round RT-PCR of the TCR CDR3. Blood samples included most of the expanded thyroid clonotypes exceeding 0.001.

The input for sequencing was peripheral blood mononuclear cells (PBMCs), taken at new diagnosis, from a patient treated with antithyroid drugs. The sequence was obtained from a woman between 40 and 55 years old with Graves disease.

The CDR3 protein is CASSTRYTEAFF. CDR3 coding DNA: TGTGCCAGCAGTACAAGGTACACTGAAGCTTTCTTT. The chain recombines TRBV12-3 or TRBV12-4 with TRBJ1-1; D is uncertain. The CDR3 is made up of 12 amino acids. V was shortened by 5 bases and J by 3 bases, with 7 bases between the two germline ends.